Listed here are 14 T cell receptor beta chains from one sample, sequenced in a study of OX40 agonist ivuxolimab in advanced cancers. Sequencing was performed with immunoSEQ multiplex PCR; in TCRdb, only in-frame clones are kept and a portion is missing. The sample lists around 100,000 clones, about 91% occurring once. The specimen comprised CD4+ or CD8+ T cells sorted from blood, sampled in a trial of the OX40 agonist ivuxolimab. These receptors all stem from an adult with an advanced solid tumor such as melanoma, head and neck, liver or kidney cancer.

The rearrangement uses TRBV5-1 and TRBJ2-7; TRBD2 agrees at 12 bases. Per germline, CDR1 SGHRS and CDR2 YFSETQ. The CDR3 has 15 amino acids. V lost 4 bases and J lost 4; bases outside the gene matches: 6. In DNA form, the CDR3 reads TGCGCCAGCAGCACCCAACTAGCGGGAGGTTACGAGCAGTACTTC. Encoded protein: CASSTQLAGGYEQYF.

CDR3 loop: CASSVEADSNTEAFF. CDR3 DNA: TGTGCCAGCAGCGTAGAGGCCGACAGTAACACTGAAGCTTTCTTT. J is TRBJ1-1 and V is TRBV9, with a possible D match to TRBD1 (5 bases). The germline V gene has CDR1 SGDLS and CDR2 YYNGEE. The CDR3 loop spans 15 amino acids. Trimming cost V 0 bases and J 2 bases, with 11 bases left between them.

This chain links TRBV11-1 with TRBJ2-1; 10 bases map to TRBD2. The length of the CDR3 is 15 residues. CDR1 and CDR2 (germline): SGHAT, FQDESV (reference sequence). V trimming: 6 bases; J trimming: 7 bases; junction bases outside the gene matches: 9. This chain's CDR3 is CASRKGLAGGNEQFF. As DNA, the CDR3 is TGTGCCAGCAGGAAGGGTTTAGCGGGAGGTAATGAGCAGTTCTTC.

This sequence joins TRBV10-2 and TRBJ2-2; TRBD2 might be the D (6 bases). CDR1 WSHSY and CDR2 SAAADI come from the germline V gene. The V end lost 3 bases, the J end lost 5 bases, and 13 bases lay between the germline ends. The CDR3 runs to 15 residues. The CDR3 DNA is TGCGCCAGCAGTGATATCGGGAGAAATACCGGGGAGCTGTTTTTT. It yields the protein CASSDIGRNTGELFF.

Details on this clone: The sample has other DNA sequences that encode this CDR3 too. The CDR3 is CASSPPGADYGYTF. CDR3 bases: TGTGCCAGCTCACCACCAGGCGCGGACTATGGCTACACCTTC. The gene calls are TRBV18 and TRBJ1-2, with D uncertain. Germline V gives CDR1 KGHSH, CDR2 LQKENI. The CDR3 consists of 14 residues. V lost 0 bases to trimming and J lost 3 bases, with 8 bases between them.

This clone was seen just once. CDR3 protein: CASSRQGAANTEAFF. CDR3 sequence (DNA): TGTGCCAGTAGCCGACAGGGGGCCGCGAACACTGAAGCTTTCTTT. The genes are TRBV19 and TRBJ1-1; 10 bases are a match to TRBD1. The CDR3 has 15 amino acids. V lost 6 bases and J lost 1; bases outside the gene matches: 5. Germline loops: CDR1 LNHDA, CDR2 SQIVND (reference sequence).

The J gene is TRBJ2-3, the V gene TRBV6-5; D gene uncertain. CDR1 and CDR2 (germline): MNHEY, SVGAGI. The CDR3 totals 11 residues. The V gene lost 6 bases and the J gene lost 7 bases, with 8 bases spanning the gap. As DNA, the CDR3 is TGTGCCAGCAGCCAAGGTTATACGCAGTATTTT. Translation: CASSQGYTQYF.

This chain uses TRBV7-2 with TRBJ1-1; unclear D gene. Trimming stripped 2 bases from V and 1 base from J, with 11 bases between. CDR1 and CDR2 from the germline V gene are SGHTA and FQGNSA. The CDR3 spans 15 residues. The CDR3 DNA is TGTGCCAGCAGCTTAACGGTAGCGGCGAACACTGAAGCTTTCTTT. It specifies CASSLTVAANTEAFF.

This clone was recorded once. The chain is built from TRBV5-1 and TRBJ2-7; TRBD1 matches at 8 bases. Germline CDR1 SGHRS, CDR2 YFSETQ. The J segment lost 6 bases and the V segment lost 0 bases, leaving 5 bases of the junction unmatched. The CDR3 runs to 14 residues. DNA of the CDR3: TGCGCCAGCAGCTTGGTCACAGGGGGAGGCGAGCAGTACTTC. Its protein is CASSLVTGGGEQYF.

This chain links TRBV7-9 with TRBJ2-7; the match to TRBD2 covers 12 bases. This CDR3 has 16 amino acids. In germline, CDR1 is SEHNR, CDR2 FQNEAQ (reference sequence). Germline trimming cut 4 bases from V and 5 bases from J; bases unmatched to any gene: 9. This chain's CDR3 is CASSSRGGLAGNEQYF. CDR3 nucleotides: TGTGCCAGCAGCTCTAGAGGCGGACTAGCGGGAAACGAGCAGTACTTC. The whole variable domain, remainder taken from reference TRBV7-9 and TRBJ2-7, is DTGVSQNPRHKITKRGQNVTFRCDPISEHNRLYWYRQTLGQGPEFLTYFQNEAQLEKSRLLSDRFSAERPKGSFSTLEIQRTEQGDSAMYLCASSSRGGLAGNEQYFGPGTRLTVT.

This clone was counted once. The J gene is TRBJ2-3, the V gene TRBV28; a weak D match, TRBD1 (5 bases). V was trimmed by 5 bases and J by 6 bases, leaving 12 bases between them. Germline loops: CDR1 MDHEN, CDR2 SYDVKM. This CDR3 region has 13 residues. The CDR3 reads CASSVPGWDTQYF. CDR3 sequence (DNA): TGTGCCAGCAGTGTCCCAGGGTGGGATACGCAGTATTTT.

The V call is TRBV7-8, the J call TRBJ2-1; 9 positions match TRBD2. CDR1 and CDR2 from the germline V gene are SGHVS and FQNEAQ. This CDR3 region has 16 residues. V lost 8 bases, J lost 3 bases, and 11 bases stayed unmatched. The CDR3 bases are TGTGCCAGCGGGTCTGACTATAGCGGGAGCTACAATGAGCAGTTCTTC. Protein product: CASGSDYSGSYNEQFF. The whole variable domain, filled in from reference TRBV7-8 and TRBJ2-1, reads GAGVSQSPRYKVAKRGQDVALRCDPISGHVSLFWYQQALGQGPEFLTYFQNEAQLDKSGLPSDRFFAERPEGSVSTLKIQRTQQEDSAVYLCASGSDYSGSYNEQFFGPGTRLTVL.

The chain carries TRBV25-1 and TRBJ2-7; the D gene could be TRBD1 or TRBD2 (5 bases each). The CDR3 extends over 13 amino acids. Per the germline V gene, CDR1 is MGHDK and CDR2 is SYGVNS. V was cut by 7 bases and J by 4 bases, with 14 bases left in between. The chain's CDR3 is CASKRGVSYEQYF. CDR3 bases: TGTGCCAGCAAGCGAGGGGTATCGTACGAGCAGTACTTC.

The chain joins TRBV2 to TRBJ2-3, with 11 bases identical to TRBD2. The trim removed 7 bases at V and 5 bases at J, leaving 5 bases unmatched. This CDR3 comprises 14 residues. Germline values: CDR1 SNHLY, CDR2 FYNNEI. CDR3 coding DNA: TGTGCCAGCAACTTACTAGCGGGAGAAGATACGCAGTATTTT. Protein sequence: CASNLLAGEDTQYF.